This TCR beta chain originates from a study of Ad26.COV2.S vaccination and SARS-CoV-2 variants. About the study: Donor got 5x10^10 or 1x10^11 viral particles of Ad26.COV2.S. The study's findings and limits: It was reported that spike-specific CD8+ and CD4+ T cell responses were substantially broad after vaccination.

In regard to this clone: Its antigen remains unknown.

Documented treatment: some 19 received Ad26.COV2.S at low or high dose, single or two shots; 5 received placebo; per-sample allocation not given. Repertoires come from day 63 after the first vaccine or placebo injection. This adult donor, from Boston, was 18-55 years old. CDR3 length: 15 residues. Trimming shortened V by 7 bases and J by 0 bases, and 13 bases separated the two germline ends. Germline V gene data show CDR1 as LNHDA and CDR2 as SQIVND (reference sequence). TCRdb's table, derived via immunoSEQ multiplex PCR, lists solely in-frame clones and lacks some. The repertoire has around 270,000 clones, around nine tenths of them found once; the top ten carry approximately 3%.

The source is a person aged 18-60 years who received the Ad26.COV2.S COVID-19 vaccine or a placebo. The V gene is TRBV19, the J gene TRBJ2-1; no definite D call. The sequences come from peripheral blood, collected in a trial of Ad26.COV2.S vaccine versus placebo. DNA of the CDR3: TGTGCCAGTACTAAGGTCGCGAGCTCCTACAATGAGCAGTTCTTC. It codes for CASTKVASSYNEQFF.